This T cell receptor (beta chain) was sequenced during a study of blood T cell repertoires in COVID-19. Study overall: Spain, Italy and the United States supplied samples that represented acute and convalescent COVID-19.

Under the authors' procedure: The authors estimated nucleated cell counts from reference gene primer amplification. Libraries were prepared by immunoSEQ multiplex PCR; TCRdb keeps only in-frame clonotypes and omits some of them. V, J and clone size are those of that table, while D and trimming were read from the DNA. Among 150,000 to 200,000 clones, more than 80% were seen once, and the ten largest hold around 7.8%. This CDR3 has 14 residues. The germline CDR1 and CDR2 sequences are LNHDA and SQIVND (reference sequence). Trimming cost V 9 bases and J 9 bases; bases outside gene matches: 13. The chain combines TRBV19 with TRBJ2-1; TRBD2 aligns across 8 bases. This sequence originates from an older woman with acute or convalescent COVID-19. The sequenced material came from peripheral blood. CDR3 in amino acids: CARHPTGTSFEQFF. The CDR3 bases are TGTGCCAGACACCCCACCGGGACTAGTTTTGAGCAGTTCTTC.